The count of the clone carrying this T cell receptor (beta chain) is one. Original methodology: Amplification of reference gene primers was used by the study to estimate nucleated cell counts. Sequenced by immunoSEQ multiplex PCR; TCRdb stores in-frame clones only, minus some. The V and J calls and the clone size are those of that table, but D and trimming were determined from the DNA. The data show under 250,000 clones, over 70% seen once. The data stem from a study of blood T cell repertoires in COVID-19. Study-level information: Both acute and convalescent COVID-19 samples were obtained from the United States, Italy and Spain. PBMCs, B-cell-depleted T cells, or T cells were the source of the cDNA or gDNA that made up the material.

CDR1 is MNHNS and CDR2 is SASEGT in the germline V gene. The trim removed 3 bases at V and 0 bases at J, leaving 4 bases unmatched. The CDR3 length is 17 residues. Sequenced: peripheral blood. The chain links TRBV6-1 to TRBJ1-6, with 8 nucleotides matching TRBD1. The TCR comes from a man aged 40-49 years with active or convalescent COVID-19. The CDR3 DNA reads TGTGCCAGCAGTGAGGTCCAGGGGGCCTCCTATAATTCACCCCTCCACTTT. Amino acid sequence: CASSEVQGASYNSPLHF.